This TCR beta chain came from a study of PD-1 blockade in classical Hodgkin lymphoma. Study conclusions and caveats: Diminished baseline TCR diversity has been reported in newly diagnosed patients relative to healthy donors. Individuals initiating nivolumab under 1 year after ASCT were excluded. The study found that TCR diversity rose significantly by C4D1 in CD4+ but not CD8+ cells.

In this sample, this clone turned up a few times. Antigen specificity is unknown. From germline, CDR1 is SGHVS and CDR2 FNYEAQ. The CDR3 contains 18 residues. The germline V and J ends were trimmed by 5 bases and 0 bases, with 17 bases remaining between them. Only in-frame clones appear in the TCRdb table, and some are missing; sequencing was by immunoSEQ multiplex PCR. The sample carries about 40,000 clones, 69% recorded once. Each patient's relapse followed autologous stem cell transplantation, and brentuximab vedotin exposure varied. Patients' outcomes at their best amounted to complete response, partial response or progressive disease.

The TCR comes from a human donor with classical Hodgkin lymphoma. J is TRBJ2-6 and V is TRBV7-6; D assignment may be TRBD1 or TRBD2 (5 bases each). The input for sequencing was peripheral blood mononuclear cells (PBMCs), taken before the second cycle of nivolumab. The CDR3 here is CASSLRPGPYSGANVLTF. In DNA form, the CDR3 reads TGTGCCAGCAGCCTTCGCCCGGGACCCTACTCTGGGGCCAACGTCCTGACTTTC.